These 18 T cell receptor beta chains share one sample of origin, sequenced in a study of PD-1 blockade in classical Hodgkin lymphoma. Generated by immunoSEQ multiplex PCR, the TCRdb table keeps only in-frame clones and is missing some. The sample holds 40,000 to 65,000 clones, around 85% seen once. Every patient had relapsed following autologous stem cell transplantation, and cohorts differed in brentuximab vedotin exposure. This material consisted of peripheral blood mononuclear cells (PBMCs), taken at baseline. Every receptor here comes from a human donor with classical Hodgkin lymphoma.

This chain uses TRBV19 with TRBJ2-7; possibly TRBD1 for D (6 bases). V lost 3 bases and J lost 5, with 8 bases in between. There are 12 residues in the CDR3. The V gene's germline CDR1 is LNHDA and CDR2 SQIVND (reference sequence). Here the CDR3 DNA reads TGTGCCAGTAGTATGGGACATCACGAGCAGTACTTC. The encoded protein is CASSMGHHEQYF.

The chain links TRBV5-1 to TRBJ2-5; 7 bases align to TRBD1. CDR1 and CDR2 from the germline V gene are SGHRS and YFSETQ. The CDR3 is 15 amino acids. V trimming: 1 base; J trimming: 4 bases; junction bases outside the gene matches: 7. CDR3 nucleotides: TGCGCCAGCAGCTTGACCACGACAGGGAGAGAGACCCAGTACTTC. It specifies CASSLTTTGRETQYF. Full variable domain (outside the CDR3, taken from reference TRBV5-1 and TRBJ2-5): KAGVTQTPRYLIKTRGQQVTLSCSPISGHRSVSWYQQTPGQGLQFLFEYFSETQRNKGNFPGRFSGRQFSNSRSEMNVSTLELGDSALYLCASSLTTTGRETQYFGPGTRLLVL.

The chain carries TRBV5-8 and TRBJ1-4, with D tentatively TRBD1 (6 bases). The CDR3 runs 15 residues. Trimming stripped 4 bases from V and 10 bases from J, with 20 bases between. Germline loops: CDR1 SGHTS, CDR2 YDEGEE. The chain's CDR3 is CASSPDGGVIGKLFF. As DNA, the CDR3 is TGTGCCAGCAGCCCGGATGGGGGCGTAATTGGAAAACTGTTTTTT.

This rearrangement joins TRBV29-1 to TRBJ1-1; TRBD1 matches 9 bases. The germline CDR1 and CDR2 sequences are SQVTM and ANQGSEA. J was trimmed by 2 bases and V by 5 bases; bases with no gene match: 12. The CDR3 extends over 16 amino acids. The CDR3 nucleotides are TGCAGCGTTAAAAGGCAACAGGGGGCTTCAAACACTGAAGCTTTCTTT. Translated: CSVKRQQGASNTEAFF.

The chain joins TRBV30 to TRBJ1-1; D not certain. Germline CDR1 reads GTSNPN; CDR2 reads SVGIG (reference sequence). V was trimmed by 4 bases and J by 1 base, leaving 10 bases between them. CDR3 size: 13 residues. The chain's CDR3 is CAWIHKSNTEAFF. The CDR3 region has the DNA TGTGCCTGGATCCACAAATCGAACACTGAAGCTTTCTTT.

This clone was counted many times. This chain joins TRBV27 and TRBJ2-7; D is perhaps TRBD2 (7 bases). Looked up from germline, CDR1 is MNHEY and CDR2 is SMNVEV (reference sequence). Trimming left V 5 bases short and J 7 bases short, with 9 bases between. The CDR3 covers 11 residues. DNA of the CDR3: TGTGCCAGCAGTGGGGGGGCTGAGCAGTACTTC. This gives the protein CASSGGAEQYF.

The genes are TRBV7-8 and TRBJ2-1; D is possibly TRBD1 or TRBD2 (6 bases each). V dropped 0 bases and J dropped 2 bases, with 14 bases sitting between them. This CDR3 region has 17 residues. Germline V CDR1 and CDR2: SGHVS, FQNEAQ. CDR3 protein: CASSLARWGATYNEQFF. DNA of the CDR3: TGTGCCAGCAGCTTAGCGCGCTGGGGGGCGACCTACAATGAGCAGTTCTTC.

This chain connects TRBV9 to TRBJ2-5, with 9 bases aligning to TRBD2. Germline CDR1 SGDLS, CDR2 YYNGEE. The CDR3 runs 15 residues. Germline trimming cut 2 bases from V and 5 bases from J; bases unmatched to any gene: 7. The CDR3 DNA reads TGTGCCAGCAGCGTCGCGGGAGGGCGGGAGGAGACCCAGTACTTC. Amino acid sequence: CASSVAGGREETQYF. The full variable domain, its missing parts supplied by reference TRBV9 and TRBJ2-5, is DSGVTQTPKHLITATGQRVTLRCSPRSGDLSVYWYQQSLDQGLQFLIQYYNGEERAKGNILERFSAQQFPDLHSELNLSSLELGDSALYFCASSVAGGREETQYFGPGTRLLVL.

The chain uses TRBV19 and TRBJ1-5, with D possibly TRBD1 on 5 matching bases. Germline V CDR1 and CDR2: LNHDA, SQIVND (reference sequence). The CDR3 sequence is 15 residues long. V lost 2 bases to trimming and J lost 4 bases, with 12 bases between them. DNA for the CDR3: TGTGCCAGTAGTATACGTTCAGGGCTAAATCAGCCCCAGCATTTT. Amino acid sequence: CASSIRSGLNQPQHF.

J is TRBJ1-1 and V is TRBV11-2; 7 bases match TRBD1. The germline V gene has CDR1 SGHAT and CDR2 FQNNGV. With 6 bases clipped from V and 0 bases from J, the junction kept 10 bases outside the gene matches. The CDR3 is 16 amino acids. The DNA of the CDR3 is TGTGCCAGCAGGCGGACAGGCCGACAAATGAACACTGAAGCTTTCTTT. Protein sequence: CASRRTGRQMNTEAFF.

This clone was seen a single time. The genes are TRBV9 and TRBJ2-3, with 9 bases matching TRBD2. The trim removed 1 base at V and 3 bases at J, leaving 6 bases unmatched. The CDR3 has 16 residues. Germline V gene lookup returns CDR1 SGDLS and CDR2 YYNGEE. CDR3 loop: CASSVSAGGATDTQYF. CDR3 in DNA: TGTGCCAGCAGCGTATCAGCGGGAGGCGCGACAGATACGCAGTATTTT.

As for this clone: One junction end does not reproduce the germline sequence, and a read error may be involved. The chain links TRBV11-3 to TRBJ2-7; D gene ambiguous. CDR3 length equals 16 residues. Germline-derived CDR1 and CDR2 are SGHNT and YENEEA. The CDR3 sequence: CASSLSATGTSYEQYF. CDR3 sequence (DNA): TGCGCCAGCAGCCTTTCCGCGACGGGCACCTCCTACGAGCAGTACTTC.

The rearrangement links TRBV4-2 to TRBJ1-4; 8 bases are shared with TRBD1. The germline gives CDR1 LGHNA, CDR2 YNFKEQ. Trimming cost V 0 bases and J 6 bases; bases outside gene matches: 9. This CDR3 spans 17 amino acids. The CDR3: CASSQDPTGGPDEKLFF. The DNA of the CDR3 is TGTGCCAGCAGCCAAGACCCTACAGGGGGTCCCGATGAAAAACTGTTTTTT.

The gene calls are TRBV13 and TRBJ2-2; 12 positions match TRBD2. CDR1 and CDR2 from the germline V gene are PRHDT and FYEKMQ (reference sequence). This CDR3 is built from 16 residues. V dropped 6 bases and J dropped 0; count of bases not matched to a gene: 2. CDR3 protein: CASRGLAGSNTGELFF. The DNA for the CDR3 is TGTGCCAGCAGGGGACTAGCGGGTTCGAACACCGGGGAGCTGTTTTTT.

This sequence joins TRBV30 and TRBJ1-1; D is perhaps TRBD1 (6 bases). CDR1 and CDR2 (germline): GTSNPN, SVGIG (reference sequence). V was trimmed by 6 bases and J by 1 base, leaving 12 bases between them. CDR3 length equals 13 residues. The CDR3 reads CACLTGANTEAFF. CDR3 in DNA: TGTGCCTGCCTGACAGGAGCGAACACTGAAGCTTTCTTT.

CDR3 in amino acids: CATRLAGGPNIQYF. DNA for the CDR3: TGTGCCACCCGACTAGCGGGAGGGCCTAACATTCAGTACTTC. The genes are TRBV15 and TRBJ2-4; 14 bases line up with TRBD2. Unmatched junction bases numbered 4, after V lost 8 bases and J lost 7 bases. Germline loops: CDR1 LNHNV, CDR2 YYDKDF (reference sequence). This CDR3 spans 14 amino acids.

In DNA form, the CDR3 reads TGTGCCATCAGTGGGCAGCCCGCTACAGGCGACTACGAGCAGTACGTC. Amino acid sequence: CAISGQPATGDYEQYV. The chain couples TRBV10-3 to TRBJ2-7; a weak D match, TRBD1 (5 bases). Trimming removed 4 bases at V and 3 bases at J, with 19 bases between. Germline CDR1 is ENHRY and CDR2 is SYGVKD. The CDR3 totals 16 residues.

This clone was counted only a few times. V is TRBV11-1 and J is TRBJ2-1, with D possibly being TRBD2 (5 bases). With 2 bases removed from V and 2 bases from J, the gap between germline ends came to 13 bases. The CDR3 runs 16 residues. Looked up from germline, CDR1 is SGHAT and CDR2 is FQDESV (reference sequence). CDR3 region: CASSLMPGLTYNEQFF. CDR3 nucleotide sequence: TGTGCCAGCAGCTTAATGCCCGGACTTACCTACAATGAGCAGTTCTTC.